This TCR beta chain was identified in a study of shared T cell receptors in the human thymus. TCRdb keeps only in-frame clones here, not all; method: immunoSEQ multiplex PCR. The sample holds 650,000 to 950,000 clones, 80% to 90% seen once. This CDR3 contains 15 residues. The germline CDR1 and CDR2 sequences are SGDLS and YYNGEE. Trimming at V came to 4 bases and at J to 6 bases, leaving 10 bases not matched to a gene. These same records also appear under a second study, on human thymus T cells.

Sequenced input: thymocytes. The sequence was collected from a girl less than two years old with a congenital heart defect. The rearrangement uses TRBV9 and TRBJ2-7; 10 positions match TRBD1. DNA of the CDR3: TGTGCCAGCAGCTCAAAAGACAGGGGGCTATCCGAGCAGTACTTC. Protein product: CASSSKDRGLSEQYF.